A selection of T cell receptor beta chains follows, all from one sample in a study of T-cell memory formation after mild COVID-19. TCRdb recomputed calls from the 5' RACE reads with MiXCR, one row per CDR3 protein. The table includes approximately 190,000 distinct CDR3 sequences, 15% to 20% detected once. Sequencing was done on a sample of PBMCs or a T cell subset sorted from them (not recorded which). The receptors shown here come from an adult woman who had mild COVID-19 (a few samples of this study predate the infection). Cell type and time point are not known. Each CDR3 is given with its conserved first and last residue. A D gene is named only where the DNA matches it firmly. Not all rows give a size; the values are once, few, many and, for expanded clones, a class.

cdr3_aa: CAWSRETSLTEAFF
cdr3_nt: TGTGCCTGGAGTCGAGAGACGAGTCTAACTGAAGCTTTCTTT
clone_size: -
d_call: -
v_call: TRBV30
j_call: TRBJ1-1

cdr3_aa: CASRASGSGTDTQYF
cdr3_nt: TGTGCCAGCAGGGCGAGCGGGAGTGGGACAGATACGCAGTATTTT
clone_size: few
d_call: TRBD2
v_call: TRBV12-3/TRBV12-4
j_call: TRBJ2-3

cdr3_aa: CASGGQGLAKNIQYF
cdr3_nt: TGTGCCAGCGGTGGACAGGGGCTAGCCAAAAACATTCAGTACTTC
clone_size: -
d_call: TRBD1
v_call: TRBV27
j_call: TRBJ2-4

cdr3_aa: CASEAVSYEQYF
cdr3_nt: TGTGCCAGCGAGGCGGTCTCCTACGAGCAGTACTTC
clone_size: -
d_call: -
v_call: TRBV7-9
j_call: TRBJ2-7

cdr3_aa: CASSLGVLVSSYNEQFF
cdr3_nt: TGTGCCAGCAGCTTAGGGGTCCTGGTTAGTTCCTACAATGAGCAGTTCTTC
clone_size: few
d_call: -
v_call: TRBV7-9
j_call: TRBJ2-1

cdr3_aa: CASSIGLRGAGEAFF
cdr3_nt: TGTGCCAGTAGTATAGGCCTCAGGGGGGCTGGTGAAGCTTTCTTT
clone_size: few
d_call: TRBD1
v_call: TRBV19
j_call: TRBJ1-1

cdr3_aa: CSASSGTSGRREQFF
cdr3_nt: TGCAGTGCTAGTTCCGGGACTAGCGGGAGACGGGAGCAGTTCTTC
clone_size: -
d_call: TRBD2
v_call: TRBV20-1
j_call: TRBJ2-1

cdr3_aa: CASSSSGGWSDGYTF
cdr3_nt: TGTGCCAGCTCCTCTAGCGGGGGCTGGTCGGATGGCTACACCTTC
clone_size: few
d_call: -
v_call: TRBV9
j_call: TRBJ1-2

cdr3_aa: CASSEGGTYNEQFF
cdr3_nt: TGTGCCAGCAGTGAGGGGGGAACCTACAATGAGCAGTTCTTC
clone_size: few
d_call: -
v_call: TRBV6-4
j_call: TRBJ2-1

cdr3_aa: CASSLGTGENEQFF
cdr3_nt: TGTGCCAGCAGTTTGGGGACAGGGGAAAATGAGCAGTTCTTC
clone_size: few
d_call: TRBD1
v_call: TRBV12-3/TRBV12-4
j_call: TRBJ2-1

cdr3_aa: CASSLELPTNTGELFF
cdr3_nt: TGTGCCAGCAGCTTGGAGTTACCAACGAACACCGGGGAGCTGTTTTTT
clone_size: few
d_call: -
v_call: TRBV5-5
j_call: TRBJ2-2

cdr3_aa: CSARYTGGRGEQYF
cdr3_nt: TGCAGTGCTAGATACACAGGGGGCCGGGGCGAGCAGTACTTC
clone_size: -
d_call: TRBD1
v_call: TRBV20-1
j_call: TRBJ2-7

cdr3_aa: CASSLNRRYGYTF
cdr3_nt: TGTGCCAGCAGCTTGAACAGGCGCTATGGCTACACCTTC
clone_size: -
d_call: -
v_call: TRBV5-4
j_call: TRBJ1-2

cdr3_aa: CASSQEGGNSYNEQFF
cdr3_nt: TGCGCCAGCAGCCAAGAGGGAGGGAACTCCTACAATGAGCAGTTCTTC
clone_size: few
d_call: TRBD2
v_call: TRBV4-3
j_call: TRBJ2-1

cdr3_aa: CASSLAEGNTEAFF
cdr3_nt: TGTGCCAGCAGCTTAGCGGAGGGCAACACTGAAGCTTTCTTT
clone_size: -
d_call: -
v_call: TRBV7-9
j_call: TRBJ1-1

cdr3_aa: CASSFLGGYGYTF
cdr3_nt: TGTGCCAGCAGTTTTCTGGGCGGGTATGGCTACACCTTC
clone_size: -
d_call: -
v_call: TRBV27
j_call: TRBJ1-2

cdr3_aa: CASSPGTAYTEAFF
cdr3_nt: TGTGCCAGCTCACCCGGGACAGCATACACTGAAGCTTTCTTT
clone_size: -
d_call: TRBD1
v_call: TRBV18
j_call: TRBJ1-1